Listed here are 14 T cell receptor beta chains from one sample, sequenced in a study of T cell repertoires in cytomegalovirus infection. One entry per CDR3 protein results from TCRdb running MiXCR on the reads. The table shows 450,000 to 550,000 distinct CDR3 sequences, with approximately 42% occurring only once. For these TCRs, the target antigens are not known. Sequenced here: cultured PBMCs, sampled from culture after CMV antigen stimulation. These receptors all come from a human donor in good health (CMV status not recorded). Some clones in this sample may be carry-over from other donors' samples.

The CDR3 reads CASSIVTTVRDTEAFF. Here the CDR3 DNA reads TGTGCCAGCAGTATAGTCACGACAGTCCGGGACACTGAAGCTTTCTTT. This sequence joins TRBV6-6 and TRBJ1-1; a weak D match, TRBD1 (5 bases). The CDR3 is 16 residues long. The germline gives CDR1 MNHNY, CDR2 SVGAGI (reference sequence). V lost 5 bases and J lost 3, with 19 bases in between.

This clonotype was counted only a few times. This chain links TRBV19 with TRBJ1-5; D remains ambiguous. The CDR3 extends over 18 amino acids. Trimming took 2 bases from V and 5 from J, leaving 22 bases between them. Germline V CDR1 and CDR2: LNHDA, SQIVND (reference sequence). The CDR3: CASSIHGRNDARHQPQHF. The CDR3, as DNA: TGTGCCAGTAGTATACACGGCAGGAATGATGCCCGCCATCAGCCCCAGCATTTT.

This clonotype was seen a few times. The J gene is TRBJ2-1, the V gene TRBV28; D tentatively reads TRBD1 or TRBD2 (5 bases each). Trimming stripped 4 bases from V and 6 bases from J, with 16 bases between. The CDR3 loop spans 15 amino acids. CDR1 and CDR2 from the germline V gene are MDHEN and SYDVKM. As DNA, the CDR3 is TGTGCCAGCAGTTCCCCCGGGACGGTCCCCAATGAGCAGTTCTTC. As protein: CASSSPGTVPNEQFF.

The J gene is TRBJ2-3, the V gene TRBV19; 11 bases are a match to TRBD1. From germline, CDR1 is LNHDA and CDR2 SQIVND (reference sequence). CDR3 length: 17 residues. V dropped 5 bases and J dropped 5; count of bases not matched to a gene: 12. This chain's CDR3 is CASSEQPGQGGGDTQYF. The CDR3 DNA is TGTGCCAGTAGTGAGCAACCGGGACAGGGGGGAGGAGATACGCAGTATTTT.

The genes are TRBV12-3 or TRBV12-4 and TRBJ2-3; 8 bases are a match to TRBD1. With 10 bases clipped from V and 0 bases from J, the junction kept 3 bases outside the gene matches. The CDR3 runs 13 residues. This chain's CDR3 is CANRQGSTDTQYF. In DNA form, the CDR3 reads TGTGCCAACCGACAGGGGAGCACAGATACGCAGTATTTT.

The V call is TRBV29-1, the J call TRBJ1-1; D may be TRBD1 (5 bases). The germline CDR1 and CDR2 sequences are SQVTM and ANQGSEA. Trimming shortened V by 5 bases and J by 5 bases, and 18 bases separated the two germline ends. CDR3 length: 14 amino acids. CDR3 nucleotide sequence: TGCAGCGTTACCCGTGGGGTAGGGGCAACTGAAGCTTTCTTT. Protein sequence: CSVTRGVGATEAFF.

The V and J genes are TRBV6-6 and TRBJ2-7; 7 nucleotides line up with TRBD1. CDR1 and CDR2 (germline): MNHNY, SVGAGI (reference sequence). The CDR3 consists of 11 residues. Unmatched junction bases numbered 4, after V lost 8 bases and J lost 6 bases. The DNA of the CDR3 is TGTGCCAGCGCTTACAGGGGCGAGCAGTACTTC. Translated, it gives CASAYRGEQYF.

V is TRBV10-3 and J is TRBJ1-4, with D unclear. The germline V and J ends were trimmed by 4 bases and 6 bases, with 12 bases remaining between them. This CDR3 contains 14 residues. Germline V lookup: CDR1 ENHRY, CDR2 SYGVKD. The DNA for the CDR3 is TGTGCCATCAGTGCAACGGGGATGGATGAAAAACTGTTTTTT. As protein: CAISATGMDEKLFF.

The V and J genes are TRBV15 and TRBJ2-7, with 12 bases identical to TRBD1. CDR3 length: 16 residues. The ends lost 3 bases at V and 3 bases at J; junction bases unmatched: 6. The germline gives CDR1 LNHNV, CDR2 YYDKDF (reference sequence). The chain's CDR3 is CATSSLRDRGLYEQYF. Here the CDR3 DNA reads TGTGCCACCAGCAGTCTCCGGGACAGGGGGCTCTACGAGCAGTACTTC.

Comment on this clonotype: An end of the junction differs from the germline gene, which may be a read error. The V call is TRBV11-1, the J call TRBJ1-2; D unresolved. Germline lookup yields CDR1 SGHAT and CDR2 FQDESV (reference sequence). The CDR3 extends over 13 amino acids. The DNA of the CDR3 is TGTGCCAGCAGCTTAGAACCCGCAGGCCCCCCTATCTTC. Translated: CASSLEPAGPPIF.

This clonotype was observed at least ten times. DNA for the CDR3: TGTGCCAGCAGCCGGACACCCGCCTACGAGCAGTACTTC. It yields the protein CASSRTPAYEQYF. This chain joins TRBV7-2 and TRBJ2-7; D is possibly TRBD1 (5 bases). Per the germline V gene, CDR1 is SGHTA and CDR2 is FQGNSA. The CDR3 loop spans 13 amino acids. The V gene lost 5 bases and the J gene lost 2 bases, with 10 bases spanning the gap.

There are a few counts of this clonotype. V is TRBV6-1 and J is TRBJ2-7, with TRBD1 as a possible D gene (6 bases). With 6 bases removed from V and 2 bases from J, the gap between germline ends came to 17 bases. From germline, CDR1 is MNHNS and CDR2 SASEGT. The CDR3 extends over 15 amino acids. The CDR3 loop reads CASRDTGNTPYEQYF. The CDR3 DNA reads TGTGCCAGCAGAGATACAGGGAATACTCCCTACGAGCAGTACTTC.

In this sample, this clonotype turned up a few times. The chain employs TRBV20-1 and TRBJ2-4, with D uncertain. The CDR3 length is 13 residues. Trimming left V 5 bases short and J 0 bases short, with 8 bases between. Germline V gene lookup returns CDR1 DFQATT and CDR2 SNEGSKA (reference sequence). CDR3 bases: TGCAGTGCTTATCCGTCAGCCAAAAACATTCAGTACTTC. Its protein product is CSAYPSAKNIQYF.

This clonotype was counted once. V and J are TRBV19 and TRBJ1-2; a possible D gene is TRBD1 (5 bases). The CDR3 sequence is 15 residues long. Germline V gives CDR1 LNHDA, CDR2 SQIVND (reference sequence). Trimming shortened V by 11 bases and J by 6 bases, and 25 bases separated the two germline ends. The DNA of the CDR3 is TGTGCCTGTAAGGACGGGGCCGGGGTAGAGGATGGCTACACCTTC. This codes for CACKDGAGVEDGYTF. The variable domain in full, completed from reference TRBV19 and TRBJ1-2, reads DGGITQSPKYLFRKEGQNVTLSCEQNLNHDAMYWYRQDPGQGLRLIYYSQIVNDFQKGDIAEGYSVSREKKESFPLTVTSAQKNPTAFYLCACKDGAGVEDGYTFGSGTRLTVV.